These T cell receptor beta chains were read from a single sample in a study of CD8 T cells in ankylosing spondylitis. A single record per CDR3 protein comes from TCRdb applying MiXCR to the 5' RACE reads. This table has some 840,000 distinct CDR3 sequences, about 12% appearing once. The sequencing input was blood, either unsorted or a sorted T cell fraction (not recorded which). The source is a male donor with ankylosing spondylitis. Both conserved end residues are part of each CDR3. D genes are given only for firm matches. Clone size, where shown, is once, few, many, or a class for clones that have expanded.

D: .; J: TRBJ2-3; V: TRBV20-1; size: few; DNA: TGCAGTGCTCGGGACACCTATACGCAGTATTTT; CDR3: CSARDTYTQYF
D: .; J: TRBJ2-7; V: TRBV20-1; size: many; DNA: TGCAGTGCTAGAGACCGACAGGGAGGGTCGGACGAGCAGTACTTC; CDR3: CSARDRQGGSDEQYF
D: TRBD1; J: TRBJ2-2; V: TRBV10-3; size: .; DNA: TGTGCCATCAGTGTTGCAGGGGGCTACACCGGGGAGCTGTTTTTT; CDR3: CAISVAGGYTGELFF
D: .; J: TRBJ2-3; V: TRBV29-1; size: few; DNA: TGCAGCACCCGACACACAGATACGCAGTATTTT; CDR3: CSTRHTDTQYF
D: .; J: TRBJ1-1; V: TRBV4-2; size: few; DNA: TGTGCCAGCAGCCATTTGGGCACGAACACTGAAGCTTTCTTT; CDR3: CASSHLGTNTEAFF
D: TRBD1; J: TRBJ2-1; V: TRBV20-1; size: few; DNA: TGCAGTGCTAGTAAAGGGGGCCGCAATGAGCAGTTCTTC; CDR3: CSASKGGRNEQFF
D: TRBD1; J: TRBJ2-5; V: TRBV7-2; size: .; DNA: TGTGCCAGCAGCCCGAGGGACAGGGCTGAGACCCAGTACTTC; CDR3: CASSPRDRAETQYF
D: .; J: TRBJ1-6; V: TRBV7-9; size: few; DNA: TGTGCCAGCAGCCTCGCCTCGGGGCCTGGGACACCCCTCCACTTT; CDR3: CASSLASGPGTPLHF
D: TRBD1; J: TRBJ1-5; V: TRBV30; size: few; DNA: TGTGCCTGTAGTTACGGGACAGGGAGGAATCAGCCCCAGCATTTT; CDR3: CACSYGTGRNQPQHF
D: .; J: TRBJ2-3; V: TRBV5-1; size: few; DNA: TGCGCCAGCAGCTCGGGTAGCGGTAACACAGATACGCAGTATTTT; CDR3: CASSSGSGNTDTQYF
D: TRBD2; J: TRBJ2-5; V: TRBV7-9; size: many; DNA: TGTGCCAGTGGGGGGGTGCAAGAGACCCAGTACTTC; CDR3: CASGGVQETQYF
D: TRBD2; J: TRBJ2-1; V: TRBV7-2; size: many; DNA: TGTGCCAGCAGCATCTCGAGCGGGGGCCCCTACAATGAGCAGTTCTTC; CDR3: CASSISSGGPYNEQFF
D: .; J: TRBJ2-3; V: TRBV24-1; size: .; DNA: TGTGCCACCAGTGATCGGGGGGGACAGGCCTATGGTACGCAGTATTTT; CDR3: CATSDRGGQAYGTQYF
D: TRBD2; J: TRBJ2-3; V: TRBV27; size: many; DNA: TGTGCCACCAGATCCCCTAGCGGGAGGGATGGAACAGATACGCAGTATTTT; CDR3: CATRSPSGRDGTDTQYF
D: .; J: TRBJ1-5; V: TRBV5-1; size: .; DNA: TGCGCCAGCAGCTTGGATTGGACCAGCAGGCAGCCCCAGCATTTT; CDR3: CASSLDWTSRQPQHF
D: TRBD1; J: TRBJ1-2; V: TRBV5-1; size: many; DNA: TGCGCCAGCAGCTCGTGGGGCGGACAGGGTGACTATGGCTACACCTTC; CDR3: CASSSWGGQGDYGYTF
D: .; J: TRBJ2-7; V: TRBV9; size: few; DNA: TGTGCCAGCAGCGTAGAATCGGGTCTCGAGCAGTACTTC; CDR3: CASSVESGLEQYF
D: TRBD2; J: TRBJ2-1; V: TRBV12-3/TRBV12-4; size: .; DNA: TGTGCCAGCAGTTTAGCCTTGACTAGCGGGTACTCCTACAATGAGCAGTTCTTC; CDR3: CASSLALTSGYSYNEQFF
D: TRBD1; J: TRBJ2-2; V: TRBV4-3; size: many; DNA: TGCGCCAGCAGCCAAGAGAAGACAGGGATGTTGTCAGGGGAGCTGTTTTTT; CDR3: CASSQEKTGMLSGELFF
D: .; J: TRBJ1-1; V: TRBV7-9; size: .; DNA: TGTGCCAGCGGGCATGGTGGTTTCAACACTGAAGCTTTCTTT; CDR3: CASGHGGFNTEAFF
D: .; J: TRBJ2-7; V: TRBV12-3/TRBV12-4; size: few; DNA: TGTGCCAGCAGTTTACGGCTAGAAGGCGAGCAGTACTTC; CDR3: CASSLRLEGEQYF
D: .; J: TRBJ2-6; V: TRBV7-2; size: few; DNA: TGTGCCAGCAGCTTAGTAGGAGTGGCTGGGGCCAACGTCCTGACTTTC; CDR3: CASSLVGVAGANVLTF
D: TRBD2; J: TRBJ2-1; V: TRBV7-2; size: few; DNA: TGTGCCAGCAGCCTGACTAGCGCCGACTACAATGAGCAGTTCTTC; CDR3: CASSLTSADYNEQFF
D: .; J: TRBJ1-1; V: TRBV5-4; size: few; DNA: TGTGCCAGCAGCTTGGGACAAGCGGACACTGAAGCTTTCTTT; CDR3: CASSLGQADTEAFF
D: .; J: TRBJ1-2; V: TRBV5-1; size: .; DNA: TGCGCCAGCAGCTCAACATTTCAAGCTAACTATGGCTACACCTTC; CDR3: CASSSTFQANYGYTF
D: TRBD1; J: TRBJ1-1; V: TRBV7-2; size: few; DNA: TGTGCCACAAATAGGGGGACAGTGAACACTGAAGCTTTCTTT; CDR3: CATNRGTVNTEAFF
D: TRBD2; J: TRBJ2-1; V: TRBV20-1; size: few; DNA: TGCAGTGCTAGAAGAGCGGGGGGCGTTTACAATGAGCAGTTCTTC; CDR3: CSARRAGGVYNEQFF
D: TRBD1; J: TRBJ2-2; V: TRBV6-2/TRBV6-3; size: .; DNA: TGTGCCAGCAGGAGGACAGGGGGCCACGGGGAGCTGTTTTTT; CDR3: CASRRTGGHGELFF
D: .; J: TRBJ1-1; V: TRBV5-1; size: few; DNA: TGCGCCAGCAGCTTAGACCCCCTCCGGACCACTGAAGCTTTCTTT; CDR3: CASSLDPLRTTEAFF
D: TRBD2; J: TRBJ2-7; V: TRBV7-2; size: many; DNA: TGTGCCAGCAGCCCGGGACTAGTCGTTCACGAGCAGTACTTC; CDR3: CASSPGLVVHEQYF
D: .; J: TRBJ2-6; V: TRBV5-1; size: few; DNA: TGCGCCAGCAGCCGACAGCACTCTGGGGCCAACGTCCTGACTTTC; CDR3: CASSRQHSGANVLTF
D: .; J: TRBJ2-7; V: TRBV7-6; size: .; DNA: TGTGCCAGCAGCTTAGCCAGGGGTGGCTTTGAGCAGTACTTC; CDR3: CASSLARGGFEQYF
D: .; J: TRBJ2-1; V: TRBV28; size: .; DNA: TGTGCCAGCAGTTCGACAGCTACAAATTTCTACAATGAGCAGTTCTTC; CDR3: CASSSTATNFYNEQFF
D: .; J: TRBJ2-7; V: TRBV28; size: .; DNA: TGTGCCAGCAGGAAGGGTGGGAGCTACGAGCAGTACTTC; CDR3: CASRKGGSYEQYF
D: .; J: TRBJ2-7; V: TRBV6-2/TRBV6-3; size: many; DNA: TGTGCCAGCAGCCCCAGACCTCTCCACGAGCAGTACTTC; CDR3: CASSPRPLHEQYF